This TCR beta chain was sequenced for a study of cytomegalovirus exposure and HLA in healthy donors. Study as a whole: Membership in the Caucasian-associated ancestry cluster was found for around 85% of a few hundred genotyped donors. Study-wide results and limits: One variant, a missense change in DCLRE1C, was linked in a later analysis to TCR beta V- and J-gene trimming. Cytomegalovirus status was reportedly diagnosed by the classifier with high specificity and sensitivity.

This CDR3 comprises 14 residues. V was trimmed by 1 base and J by 8 bases, leaving 12 bases between them. From germline, CDR1 is LNHDA and CDR2 SQIVND (reference sequence). Primers included in the PCR were 60 Vbeta and 13 Jbeta primers. Using immunoSEQ multiplex PCR, the repertoire was profiled, and TCRdb retains in-frame clones only, with some absent. This sample has 90,000 to 150,000 clones; over 6.5% occur once, and the top ten carry 5% to 6.5%. With regard to this clone: The antigen is undetermined.

This sequence joins TRBV19 and TRBJ2-4; TRBD1 is a possible D gene (6 bases). The TCR was taken from a woman in her forties in good health and CMV-seropositive. Sequenced sample: PBMCs. This chain's CDR3 is CASSIGTGRDIQYF. The CDR3 DNA sequence: TGTGCCAGTAGTATAGGAACAGGGCGGGACATTCAGTACTTC.